The 16 T cell receptor beta chains below were found in one sample sequenced in a study of blood T cell repertoires in COVID-19 (dated by TCRdb to the early 2020s). The library came from the immunoSEQ multiplex PCR assay. This immuneACCESS table, as held by TCRdb, lists in-frame sequences with V and J called but not all clones. Of the missing ones, under half trace to an unresolved V gene in checked studies; the others have no known cause. The sample profile shows tens of thousands of clones; about 85% of them were found once. The ten largest clones capture approximately 19% of the sample. Input material: peripheral blood. Receptor source: a man between 65 and 79 years old with acute or convalescent COVID-19.

This sequence joins TRBV9 and TRBJ2-3; D may be TRBD2 (6 bases). CDR1 and CDR2 (germline): SGDLS, YYNGEE. The V end was cut by 3 bases, the J end by 5 bases, with 10 bases between. CDR3 size: 13 residues. The CDR3 nucleotides read TGTGCCAGCAGCGCCGGGACTCAAGATACGCAGTATTTT. Translation gives CASSAGTQDTQYF.

This clone appeared once. As DNA, the CDR3 is TGTGCCAGCAGCTCCGCCAGGGATGGGACCCAGTACTTC. Translation gives CASSSARDGTQYF. The chain joins TRBV12-3 or TRBV12-4 to TRBJ2-5; D may be TRBD1 (5 bases). This CDR3 is 13 amino acids long. V was pared by 6 bases and J by 7 bases, with 15 bases between.

CDR3 nucleotides: TGTGCCAGCAGCCCCCAAAGACAGGCCGGCTCTGGAAACACCATATATTTT. Protein product: CASSPQRQAGSGNTIYF. This chain connects TRBV14 to TRBJ1-3; D possibly corresponds to TRBD1 (6 bases). Germline loops: CDR1 SGHDN, CDR2 FVKESK. CDR3 length: 17 amino acids. With 4 bases removed from V and 0 bases from J, the gap between germline ends came to 16 bases.

The chain is built from TRBV11-2 and TRBJ2-2; weak D call: TRBD2 (5 bases). The germline CDR1 and CDR2 sequences are SGHAT and FQNNGV. Trimming took 8 bases from V and 14 from J, leaving 18 bases between them. The CDR3 extends over 12 amino acids. CDR3 bases: TGTGCCAGCGCCGTACGGGGATTTAGTCTGTTTTTT. It encodes CASAVRGFSLFF.

J is TRBJ2-7 and V is TRBV6-5, with D hard to call. V was trimmed by 0 bases and J by 2 bases, leaving 14 bases between them. The length of the CDR3 is 16 residues. The V gene's germline CDR1 is MNHEY and CDR2 SVGAGI. The CDR3 here is CASSYSRLTAPYEQYF. CDR3 in DNA: TGTGCCAGCAGTTACTCGAGGTTGACGGCCCCCTACGAGCAGTACTTC.

Comment on this clone: One end of the junction fails to match germline, which may point to a read error. The rearrangement uses TRBV15 and TRBJ2-5; 8 positions agree with TRBD2. There are 14 residues in the CDR3. Germline lookup yields CDR1 LNHNV and CDR2 YYDKDF (reference sequence). The CDR3 is CATSRVAGQGTQYF. The CDR3 DNA follows: TGTGCCACCAGCAGAGTAGCGGGGCAAGGGACCCAGTACTTC.

This rearrangement joins TRBV5-8 to TRBJ1-6; possible D gene TRBD1, 6 bases. The CDR3 runs to 15 residues. Between the trimmed V and J ends, which lost 0 bases and 8 bases, there was a span of 12 bases. The germline CDR1 and CDR2 sequences are SGHTS and YDEGEE. The CDR3 is CASSLVVKGDSPLHF. In DNA, the CDR3 is TGTGCCAGCAGCTTGGTCGTGAAGGGGGATTCACCCCTCCACTTT.

V gene TRBV3-1 (or the pseudogene TRBV3-2) combines with J gene TRBJ2-1; TRBD2 agrees at 16 bases. Germline V gene sequence: CDR1 LGHDT, CDR2 YNNKEL (reference sequence). The CDR3 is made up of 19 amino acids. CDR3 bases: TGTGGCCAAGGAAAGACCGGGACTAGCGGGAGGGCCAGGGGAAATGAGCAGTTCTTC. It codes for CGQGKTGTSGRARGNEQFF.

In this sample, this clone turned up once. The chain has TRBV5-1 and TRBJ2-3, with D possibly TRBD2 on 5 matching bases. Trimming left V 0 bases short and J 6 bases short, with 5 bases between. Germline V gives CDR1 SGHRS, CDR2 YFSETQ. CDR3 length: 12 residues. This CDR3 reads CASSLGGDTQYF. CDR3 bases: TGCGCCAGCAGCTTGGGCGGGGATACGCAGTATTTT.

The chain uses TRBV5-5 and TRBJ1-4; the D gene is possibly TRBD1 (5 bases). CDR1 is SGHKS, CDR2 YYEKEE, per germline (reference sequence). V lost 2 bases and J lost 10, with 15 bases in between. This CDR3 contains 14 residues. CDR3 bases: TGTGCCAGCAGCTTTGACAGTCAGGTGGGAAAACTGTTTTTT. Translated: CASSFDSQVGKLFF.

The chain uses TRBV19 and TRBJ2-7; D is possibly TRBD2 (5 bases). The CDR3 is 14 amino acids. The V and J ends lost 3 bases and 0 bases respectively, with 9 bases between them. Germline-derived CDR1 and CDR2 are LNHDA and SQIVND (reference sequence). Here the CDR3 reads CASSIQSGSYEQYF. For the CDR3, the DNA is TGTGCCAGTAGTATCCAAAGCGGCTCCTACGAGCAGTACTTC.

The chain has TRBV6-5 and TRBJ2-1; D might be TRBD1 (5 bases). The CDR3 totals 12 residues. Trimming removed 6 bases at V and 8 bases at J, with 11 bases between. Germline V gene lookup returns CDR1 MNHEY and CDR2 SVGAGI. CDR3 DNA: TGTGCCAGCAGCTGGGGCAGGGATGAGCAGTTCTTC. The encoded protein is CASSWGRDEQFF.

The CDR3 nucleotides are TGTGCTAGTGGTTTGATGTCTGGGGGGGCTGGTTCACCCCTCCACTTT. It codes for CASGLMSGGAGSPLHF. The rearrangement links TRBV12-5 to TRBJ1-6; D is possibly TRBD1 (6 bases). Per germline, CDR1 LGHNT and CDR2 FRNRAP. This CDR3 comprises 16 residues. V was clipped by 2 bases and J by 9 bases, with 17 bases between them.

The CDR3 DNA follows: TGTGCCAGCAGCTCTGGGGGGGGAACCTACAATGAGCAGTTCTTC. Translation: CASSSGGGTYNEQFF. J is TRBJ2-1 and V is TRBV5-4; the match to TRBD2 covers 7 bases. This CDR3 region has 15 residues. The junction had 5 bases not matched to a gene; V was cut back by 3 bases and J by 2 bases. CDR1 is SGHNT and CDR2 is YYREEE in the germline V gene (reference sequence).

V and J are TRBV5-6 and TRBJ1-4; D may be TRBD1 (5 bases). Germline V gives CDR1 SGHDT, CDR2 YYEEEE. The CDR3 has 15 residues. With 0 bases removed from V and 13 bases from J, the gap between germline ends came to 19 bases. This CDR3 reads CASSLAGQGWGRLFF. DNA for the CDR3: TGTGCCAGCAGCTTGGCCGGGCAGGGTTGGGGAAGACTGTTTTTT.

J is TRBJ2-5 and V is TRBV7-6; the match to TRBD2 covers 8 bases. V shed 5 bases and J 5 bases; nucleotides not matched to a gene: 10. CDR3 length equals 15 residues. Germline lookup yields CDR1 SGHVS and CDR2 FNYEAQ. This chain's CDR3 is CASSHPERERETQYF. DNA for the CDR3: TGTGCCAGCAGCCACCCCGAGCGGGAGAGGGAGACCCAGTACTTC.